The rows below give T cell receptor beta chains drawn from one sample of a study of T cell repertoires in cytomegalovirus infection. TCRdb analysed the reads with MiXCR anew, one entry per CDR3 protein. The sample includes 350,000 to 550,000 distinct CDR3 sequences, 31% of them seen just once. Sequenced sample: PBMCs. Every receptor here comes from a human donor in good health (CMV status not recorded). Some clones in this sample may be carry-over from other donors' samples. CDR3s leave out the opening cysteine and the closing phenylalanine or tryptophan.

length,V,J,CDR3
12,TRBV10-3,TRBJ2-7,AISEAGSYYEQY
16,TRBV12-3/TRBV12-4,TRBJ2-2,ASSSEQGMWRNPGELF
13,TRBV12-3/TRBV12-4,TRBJ1-3,ASSHQVGGASTIY
13,TRBV19,TRBJ1-1,ASSLHRVVGTEAL
12,TRBV27,TRBJ1-1,ASYQDRINTEAF
14,TRBV5-5,TRBJ1-1,ASSSYLLQGNTEAF
14,TRBV19,TRBJ2-5,ASSITGTLATETQY
13,TRBV7-2,TRBJ2-5,ASSLRGGFEETQY
12,TRBV12-3/TRBV12-4,TRBJ1-4,ASSTGTGQEKLF
14,TRBV7-9,TRBJ2-1,ASSPPGPRARNEQF
11,TRBV11-1,TRBJ2-2,ASSLITTGELF
12,TRBV7-2,TRBJ1-1,ASSEQGRDTEAF
13,TRBV29-1,TRBJ2-5,SVEDLLSELETQY
11,TRBV12-3/TRBV12-4,TRBJ1-6,ASSSGSLSPLH